This TCR beta chain derives from a study of cytomegalovirus exposure and HLA in healthy donors. Overall study context: The study placed over 65% of its approximately 400 genotyped donors in the Caucasian-associated ancestry cluster.

The CDR3 has 17 amino acids. The germline V gene encodes CDR1 MGHRA and CDR2 YSYEKL. V lost 1 base and J lost 2, with 18 bases in between. 13 Jbeta primers and 60 Vbeta primers were used for the PCR. Profiled with immunoSEQ multiplex PCR; TCRdb holds only in-frame clones, not every one. The sample comprises over 150,000 clones, approximately 80% of which are singletons, and around 13% rests with the top ten. Study results and limitations: The study listed 164 cytomegalovirus-associated TCR beta chains. In a later analysis, V- and J-gene trimming of beta chains associated with a DCLRE1C missense variant, replicated independently.

The sample holds one count of this clone. Its specificity is not known. Each donor was healthy, and each was a bone marrow donor. This clonotype was obtained from a young man in good health and CMV-seropositive. Sequencing was done on a sample of PBMCs. The chain couples TRBV4-1 to TRBJ2-7; tentative D call: TRBD1 (6 bases). For the CDR3, the DNA is TGCGCCAGCAGCCAAGGCCTAGGACAGAGGGGAACCTACGAGCAGTACTTC. Its protein is CASSQGLGQRGTYEQYF.